These 21 T cell receptor beta chains share one sample of origin, sequenced in a study of shared clonotypes between healthy human individuals. Libraries were prepared by immunoSEQ multiplex PCR; TCRdb keeps only in-frame clonotypes and omits some of them. This sample has about 590,000 clones, with roughly 95% found just once. The naive CD8 population came from CD45RO-negative cells selected for CCR7, without terminally differentiated effector memory CD45RA+ cells. The material sequenced was naive CD8+ T cells sorted from blood. Every receptor here comes from a woman aged 25-40 years in good health.

The CDR3 nucleotides are TGTGCCAGCAGTTTGCGACTGAACTCTGGGGCCAACGTCCTGACTTTC. Its translation: CASSLRLNSGANVLTF. V gene TRBV27 combines with J gene TRBJ2-6; D unresolved. Germline CDR1 is MNHEY and CDR2 is SMNVEV (reference sequence). Deletions cut 3 bases from V and 0 bases from J, with 9 bases between. This CDR3 is 16 amino acids long.

This chain links TRBV7-7 with TRBJ2-3; the D is unclear. Germline CDR1 is SSHAT and CDR2 is FNYEAQ (reference sequence). The CDR3 has 13 amino acids. The ends were cut back, 2 bases at V and 3 bases at J, with 6 bases in the middle. In DNA form, the CDR3 reads TGTGCCAGCAGCTTAACCCCGACAGATACGCAGTATTTT. Its protein product is CASSLTPTDTQYF.

The chain links TRBV13 to TRBJ2-3, with 9 nucleotides matching TRBD1. Germline V CDR1 and CDR2: PRHDT, FYEKMQ (reference sequence). This CDR3 has 14 amino acids. J lost 5 bases, V lost 5 bases, and 5 bases had no gene match. The CDR3 coding sequence is TGTGCCAGCAGCCGGACAGGGGACATAGATACGCAGTATTTT. Its protein is CASSRTGDIDTQYF.

The CDR3 bases are TGTGCCAGCAGTTTATCGATAATTGACAACCCCAGTCCTTTGTTGGGCAATGAGCAGTTCTTC. Its translation: CASSLSIIDNPSPLLGNEQFF. The gene calls are TRBV27 and TRBJ2-1; no clear D. V lost 0 bases, J lost 6 bases, and 30 bases lay in between. The CDR3 is 21 residues long. The V gene's germline CDR1 is MNHEY and CDR2 SMNVEV (reference sequence).

The V gene is TRBV13, the J gene TRBJ1-2; D might be TRBD1 (6 bases). This CDR3 contains 12 residues. Trimming shortened V by 1 base and J by 8 bases, and 8 bases separated the two germline ends. The germline V gene encodes CDR1 PRHDT and CDR2 FYEKMQ (reference sequence). CDR3: CASSLVGQGYTF. The CDR3 bases are TGTGCCAGCAGCTTAGTAGGACAGGGCTACACCTTC.

The gene calls are TRBV29-1 and TRBJ2-5; 8 bases fit TRBD1. Trimming cost V 0 bases and J 3 bases; bases outside gene matches: 3. The CDR3 has 14 amino acids. From germline, CDR1 is SQVTM and CDR2 ANQGSEA. The CDR3 region has the DNA TGCAGCGTTGAAGACAGGGGGCCCGAAGAGACCCAGTACTTC. Translation gives CSVEDRGPEETQYF.

The rearrangement joins TRBV9 to TRBJ2-7; D is possibly TRBD1 (6 bases). The V and J ends lost 3 bases and 2 bases respectively, with 24 bases between them. The germline V gene encodes CDR1 SGDLS and CDR2 YYNGEE. CDR3 length: 18 amino acids. The CDR3 is CASSAGEDRTATPYEQYF. The CDR3, as DNA: TGTGCCAGCAGCGCGGGTGAGGACCGGACAGCCACCCCCTACGAGCAGTACTTC.

The genes are TRBV5-8 and TRBJ2-5; a possible D gene is TRBD2 (5 bases). The CDR3 is made up of 12 amino acids. V was trimmed by 4 bases and J by 5 bases, leaving 9 bases between them. The germline V gene encodes CDR1 SGHTS and CDR2 YDEGEE. CDR3: CASSPEAETQYF. As DNA, the CDR3 is TGTGCCAGCAGCCCGGAGGCGGAGACCCAGTACTTC.

This clone was recorded once. The chain joins TRBV30 to TRBJ2-7, with D perhaps matching TRBD2 (5 bases). This CDR3 region has 14 residues. CDR1 is GTSNPN, CDR2 SVGIG, per germline (reference sequence). V shed 1 base and J shed 0 bases, with 10 bases lying between them. The CDR3 here is CAWSGQDSSYEQYF. As DNA, the CDR3 is TGTGCCTGGAGTGGGCAGGACTCCTCCTACGAGCAGTACTTC.

This clone was detected only once. The chain employs TRBV5-1 and TRBJ2-1; TRBD2 aligns across 10 bases. The CDR3 runs 17 residues. The trim removed 5 bases at V and 7 bases at J, leaving 15 bases unmatched. Germline V gene data show CDR1 as SGHRS and CDR2 as YFSETQ. The CDR3, as DNA: TGCGCCAGCAGTAGTGGGGGTCTAGCGGGAGTCGGAAATGAGCAGTTCTTC. Its protein is CASSSGGLAGVGNEQFF. The entire variable domain, with the rest obtained from reference TRBV5-1 and TRBJ2-1, is as follows: KAGVTQTPRYLIKTRGQQVTLSCSPISGHRSVSWYQQTPGQGLQFLFEYFSETQRNKGNFPGRFSGRQFSNSRSEMNVSTLELGDSALYLCASSSGGLAGVGNEQFFGPGTRLTVL.

CDR3 coding DNA: TGCGCCAGCAGCCATCGGCAGGGCCAGTGGGACAGAGATACGCAGTATTTT. Translating it yields CASSHRQGQWDRDTQYF. The chain employs TRBV4-1 and TRBJ2-3; TRBD1 matches at 7 bases. CDR1 and CDR2 (germline): MGHRA, YSYEKL. Trimming cost V 3 bases and J 5 bases; bases outside gene matches: 14. The CDR3 has 17 amino acids.

The chain is built from TRBV27 and TRBJ1-5, with D perhaps matching TRBD1 (5 bases). Germline CDR1 reads MNHEY; CDR2 reads SMNVEV (reference sequence). V was trimmed by 1 base and J by 4 bases, leaving 8 bases between them. The CDR3 has 14 amino acids. CDR3 sequence: CASSLFGTNQPQHF. In nucleotides, the CDR3 is TGTGCCAGCAGTTTATTTGGGACTAATCAGCCCCAGCATTTT.

The J gene is TRBJ2-7, the V gene TRBV13; TRBD1 aligns across 9 bases. The CDR3 is 14 amino acids. Trimming removed 5 bases from V and 3 bases from J; junction bases left unmatched: 5. Per the germline V gene, CDR1 is PRHDT and CDR2 is FYEKMQ (reference sequence). As DNA, the CDR3 is TGTGCCAGCAGCGCCGGACAGGGGTACTACGAGCAGTACTTC. Its translation: CASSAGQGYYEQYF. The whole variable domain, remainder taken from reference TRBV13 and TRBJ2-7, is AAGVIQSPRHLIKEKRETATLKCYPIPRHDTVYWYQQGPGQDPQFLISFYEKMQSDKGSIPDRFSAQQFSDYHSELNMSSLELGDSALYFCASSAGQGYYEQYFGPGTRLTVT.

The J gene is TRBJ2-1, the V gene TRBV5-4; TRBD1 agrees at 9 bases. The CDR3 totals 15 residues. V lost 5 bases to trimming and J lost 2 bases; unmatched junction nucleotides: 5. The germline gives CDR1 SGHNT, CDR2 YYREEE (reference sequence). This CDR3 reads CASRTGTGPYNEQFF. The CDR3 nucleotides are TGTGCCAGCAGAACCGGGACAGGGCCCTACAATGAGCAGTTCTTC.

This clone showed up just once. The J gene is TRBJ1-1, the V gene TRBV14, with a possible D match to TRBD1 (5 bases). The germline CDR1 and CDR2 sequences are SGHDN and FVKESK. The CDR3 is made up of 16 amino acids. V lost 6 bases and J 0 bases, leaving 17 bases between the germline ends. This CDR3 reads CASRAGRGYVNTEAFF. The CDR3 nucleotides are TGTGCCAGCAGGGCAGGGCGTGGGTACGTGAACACTGAAGCTTTCTTT.

The chain has TRBV28 and TRBJ1-1, with D unresolved. This CDR3 has 15 residues. Germline V gene sequence: CDR1 MDHEN, CDR2 SYDVKM. The ends were cut back, 4 bases at V and 4 bases at J, with 16 bases in the middle. This chain's CDR3 is CASSSLSRWGTEAFF. The DNA of the CDR3 is TGTGCCAGCAGTTCTTTGAGCCGTTGGGGCACTGAAGCTTTCTTT. Supplemented by reference TRBV28 and TRBJ1-1, the full variable domain reads DVKVTQSSRYLVKRTGEKVFLECVQDMDHENMFWYRQDPGLGLRLIYFSYDVKMKEKGDIPEGYSVSREKKERFSLILESASTNQTSMYLCASSSLSRWGTEAFFGQGTRLTVV.

The rearrangement joins TRBV18 to TRBJ2-6; 10 bases are shared with TRBD1. Germline CDR1 reads KGHSH; CDR2 reads LQKENI. V lost 2 bases to trimming and J lost 3 bases; unmatched junction nucleotides: 1. The CDR3 loop spans 16 amino acids. The CDR3 DNA sequence: TGTGCCAGCTCACCAGACAGGGGGCTTGGGGCCAACGTCCTGACTTTC. Protein: CASSPDRGLGANVLTF.

This chain uses TRBV15 with TRBJ2-5; D unresolved. The V end lost 5 bases, the J end lost 5 bases, and 12 bases lay between the germline ends. The CDR3 covers 13 residues. Per germline, CDR1 LNHNV and CDR2 YYDKDF (reference sequence). The DNA of the CDR3 is TGTGCCACCAGCGGTTACGCTGGGGAGACCCAGTACTTC. Encoded protein: CATSGYAGETQYF.

The J gene is TRBJ2-7, the V gene TRBV29-1; the D is unclear. Germline assignment: CDR1 SQVTM and CDR2 ANQGSEA. Trimming took 5 bases from V and 0 from J, leaving 8 bases between them. This CDR3 is 12 amino acids long. CDR3 region: CSVLGGSYEQYF. The CDR3 DNA is TGCAGCGTTTTAGGTGGCTCCTACGAGCAGTACTTC.

V usage is TRBV27 and J usage is TRBJ2-7, with 10 bases matching TRBD2. Trimming cost V 6 bases and J 4 bases; bases outside gene matches: 15. CDR1 MNHEY and CDR2 SMNVEV come from the germline V gene (reference sequence). This CDR3 has 17 residues. This chain's CDR3 is CASSPRGGASGRYEQYF. CDR3 nucleotide sequence: TGTGCCAGCAGCCCTAGGGGGGGGGCTAGCGGGAGATACGAGCAGTACTTC.

The rearrangement uses TRBV5-1 and TRBJ1-2; D unclear. CDR3 length equals 15 residues. The V end was cut by 4 bases, the J end by 4 bases, with 17 bases between. Germline CDR1 and CDR2: SGHRS and YFSETQ. The CDR3 spells CASSPRVQAPYGYTF. DNA for the CDR3: TGCGCCAGCAGCCCGAGGGTTCAGGCCCCCTATGGCTACACCTTC.